The following is a TCR beta chain sequence with its context. No antigen is known for it. The sample comes from a study of CD8 T cells in Susac syndrome. Points from the study as a whole: The authors acknowledged that their TCR sequencing and HLA analysis involved a relatively small number of individuals.

CD8+ and CD4+ T cells circulating in blood were sequenced for TCR beta. Trimming took off 0 bases at V and 8 bases at J, with 20 bases between the two ends. The CDR3 sequence is 17 residues long. Germline V lookup: CDR1 LGHNA, CDR2 YSLEER. The RNA, about 0.45 to 1 ug, was put through reverse transcription using random hexamers. Amplification of TCR beta CDR3 used immunoSEQ multiplex PCR across 54 Vbeta and 13 Jbeta. MiXCR, run by TCRdb on the immunoSEQ multiplex PCR reads, gives a single entry per CDR3 protein. The table records about 300,000 distinct CDR3 sequences, over 75% of them present only once.

This chain links TRBV4-3 with TRBJ2-1; the D gene is possibly TRBD2 (5 bases). The source material was CD8+ T cells from PBMCs. The TCR originated in a human donor with multiple sclerosis. The CDR3, as DNA: TGCGCCAGCAGCCAAGAGTATCGGGAAGAACGTTTGGATGAGCAGTTCTTC. It specifies CASSQEYREERLDEQFF.